A selection of T cell receptor beta chains follows, all from one sample in a study of CD8 T cells in Susac syndrome. One entry per CDR3 protein results from TCRdb running MiXCR on the immunoSEQ multiplex PCR reads. This table has 200,000 to 250,000 distinct CDR3 sequences, about 95% appearing once. Sequences were obtained from CD4+ T cells from PBMCs. These receptors originate from a human donor with multiple sclerosis. CDR3s include the opening cysteine and the closing phenylalanine or tryptophan. The order of the fields is V gene, J gene, clone size, D gene, CDR3 protein, CDR3 DNA. A D gene is named only where the DNA matches it firmly. Part of the rows lack a size; the others show once, few, many or a class for expanded clones.

V gene: TRBV12-3/TRBV12-4
J gene: TRBJ1-2
clone size: NA
D gene: TRBD1
CDR3 protein: CASSMTGQNYGYTF
CDR3 DNA: TGTGCCAGCAGCATGACAGGGCAGAACTATGGCTACACCTTC

V gene: TRBV11-2
J gene: TRBJ2-7
clone size: NA
D gene: TRBD2
CDR3 protein: CASSFLLGVAGGLFPPEQYF
CDR3 DNA: TGTGCCAGCAGCTTCTTATTAGGGGTAGCGGGAGGGCTGTTTCCCCCCGAGCAGTACTTC

V gene: TRBV27
J gene: TRBJ2-1
clone size: NA
D gene: NA
CDR3 protein: CASSLGRDEQFF
CDR3 DNA: TGTGCCAGCAGTTTAGGGCGGGACGAGCAGTTCTTC

V gene: TRBV12-3/TRBV12-4
J gene: TRBJ2-6
clone size: NA
D gene: NA
CDR3 protein: CAAGRGISGANVLTF
CDR3 DNA: TGTGCCGCTGGCAGGGGAATTTCTGGGGCCAACGTCCTGACTTTC

V gene: TRBV27
J gene: TRBJ2-7
clone size: NA
D gene: NA
CDR3 protein: CASSLRAYEQYF
CDR3 DNA: TGTGCCAGCAGTTTAAGAGCCTACGAGCAGTACTTC

V gene: TRBV9
J gene: TRBJ1-6
clone size: NA
D gene: NA
CDR3 protein: CASSVVEGPYSPLHF
CDR3 DNA: TGTGCCAGCAGCGTAGTTGAGGGACCCTATTCACCCCTCCACTTT

V gene: TRBV3-1
J gene: TRBJ1-1
clone size: NA
D gene: NA
CDR3 protein: CASTLQGQNTEAFF
CDR3 DNA: TGTGCCAGCACCCTACAGGGCCAGAACACTGAAGCTTTCTTT

V gene: TRBV30
J gene: TRBJ1-2
clone size: NA
D gene: NA
CDR3 protein: CAWSVRSNYGYTF
CDR3 DNA: TGTGCCTGGAGTGTACGGTCTAACTATGGCTACACCTTC

V gene: TRBV12-3/TRBV12-4
J gene: TRBJ2-6
clone size: NA
D gene: NA
CDR3 protein: CASTVSGANVLTF
CDR3 DNA: TGTGCCAGCACTGTATCTGGGGCCAACGTCCTGACTTTC

V gene: TRBV7-9
J gene: TRBJ1-1
clone size: NA
D gene: NA
CDR3 protein: CASSLADRPRAFF
CDR3 DNA: TGTGCCAGCAGCTTAGCCGACCGCCCAAGAGCTTTCTTT

V gene: TRBV15
J gene: TRBJ1-5
clone size: few
D gene: TRBD1
CDR3 protein: CATSRRQGDQPQHF
CDR3 DNA: TGTGCCACCAGCAGGCGACAGGGGGATCAGCCCCAGCATTTT

V gene: TRBV30
J gene: TRBJ2-7
clone size: NA
D gene: NA
CDR3 protein: CAWSAGQRAQDEQYF
CDR3 DNA: TGTGCCTGGAGCGCGGGACAGAGAGCTCAGGACGAGCAGTACTTC

V gene: TRBV19
J gene: TRBJ2-7
clone size: NA
D gene: NA
CDR3 protein: CASSVTSGTADAKYF
CDR3 DNA: TGTGCCAGTAGTGTCACCTCCGGGACTGCAGATGCAAAGTACTTC

V gene: TRBV5-1
J gene: TRBJ2-3
clone size: NA
D gene: NA
CDR3 protein: CASSLGDTRDTQYF
CDR3 DNA: TGCGCCAGCAGCTTGGGGGACACAAGGGATACGCAGTATTTT

V gene: TRBV4-1
J gene: TRBJ1-1
clone size: NA
D gene: TRBD1
CDR3 protein: CASSQAGQGGAFF
CDR3 DNA: TGCGCCAGCAGCCAAGCTGGACAGGGCGGAGCTTTCTTT

V gene: TRBV3-1
J gene: TRBJ1-1
clone size: few
D gene: NA
CDR3 protein: CASSQDGGPNTEAFF
CDR3 DNA: TGTGCCAGCAGCCAAGATGGCGGGCCCAACACTGAAGCTTTCTTT

V gene: TRBV20-1
J gene: TRBJ2-7
clone size: NA
D gene: TRBD2
CDR3 protein: CGGLAEYEQYF
CDR3 DNA: TGCGGGGGACTAGCGGAATACGAGCAGTACTTC

V gene: TRBV20-1
J gene: TRBJ1-5
clone size: NA
D gene: TRBD1
CDR3 protein: CSAQGQGNQPQHF
CDR3 DNA: TGCAGTGCTCAAGGACAGGGGAATCAGCCCCAGCATTTT

V gene: TRBV6-1
J gene: TRBJ1-5
clone size: NA
D gene: NA
CDR3 protein: CASSPAGLVQPQHF
CDR3 DNA: TGTGCCAGCAGTCCAGCCGGTTTAGTTCAGCCCCAGCATTTT

V gene: TRBV20-1
J gene: TRBJ2-7
clone size: NA
D gene: NA
CDR3 protein: CSARPGSAYEQYF
CDR3 DNA: TGCAGTGCTAGACCAGGGTCGGCCTACGAGCAGTACTTC

V gene: TRBV3-1
J gene: TRBJ1-2
clone size: once
D gene: NA
CDR3 protein: CASSPRPANYGYTF
CDR3 DNA: TGTGCCAGCAGCCCCCGGCCTGCTAACTATGGCTACACCTTC

V gene: TRBV12-3/TRBV12-4
J gene: TRBJ1-1
clone size: NA
D gene: NA
CDR3 protein: CSTGLPTEAFF
CDR3 DNA: TGTAGCACAGGCTTGCCAACTGAAGCTTTCTTT

V gene: TRBV12-3/TRBV12-4
J gene: TRBJ2-3
clone size: NA
D gene: NA
CDR3 protein: CASSPTALRGGADTQYF
CDR3 DNA: TGTGCCAGCAGTCCTACCGCCTTAAGGGGGGGCGCGGATACGCAGTATTTT

V gene: TRBV12-5
J gene: TRBJ2-6
clone size: NA
D gene: NA
CDR3 protein: CASGQPGISGANVLTF
CDR3 DNA: TGTGCTAGTGGTCAACCAGGGATCTCTGGGGCCAACGTCCTGACTTTC

V gene: TRBV20-1
J gene: TRBJ2-5
clone size: NA
D gene: TRBD1
CDR3 protein: CSAPTGTETQYF
CDR3 DNA: TGCAGTGCTCCGACAGGGACAGAGACCCAGTACTTC

V gene: TRBV28
J gene: TRBJ2-3
clone size: NA
D gene: NA
CDR3 protein: CASSQTDTQYF
CDR3 DNA: TGTGCCAGCAGTCAGACAGATACGCAGTATTTT

V gene: TRBV27
J gene: TRBJ2-1
clone size: NA
D gene: NA
CDR3 protein: CASRQMAPGYNEQFF
CDR3 DNA: TGTGCCAGCCGACAGATGGCTCCCGGCTACAATGAGCAGTTCTTC

V gene: TRBV9
J gene: TRBJ2-5
clone size: NA
D gene: TRBD2
CDR3 protein: CASSPLAGRGETQYF
CDR3 DNA: TGTGCCAGCAGCCCCTTGGCGGGGAGGGGAGAGACCCAGTACTTC

V gene: TRBV3-1
J gene: TRBJ1-2
clone size: NA
D gene: TRBD1
CDR3 protein: CASSPGTARAYGYTF
CDR3 DNA: TGTGCCAGCAGCCCAGGGACAGCGAGGGCCTATGGCTACACCTTC

V gene: TRBV7-9
J gene: TRBJ1-1
clone size: NA
D gene: TRBD1
CDR3 protein: CASSLGTGHEAFF
CDR3 DNA: TGTGCCAGCAGCTTAGGGACAGGGCATGAAGCTTTCTTT

V gene: TRBV18
J gene: TRBJ2-1
clone size: NA
D gene: NA
CDR3 protein: CASSPKDGYNEQFF
CDR3 DNA: TGTGCCAGCTCACCAAAGGACGGCTACAATGAGCAGTTCTTC

V gene: TRBV27
J gene: TRBJ1-1
clone size: NA
D gene: NA
CDR3 protein: CASSKVWANTEAFF
CDR3 DNA: TGTGCCAGCAGCAAAGTTTGGGCAAACACTGAAGCTTTCTTT

V gene: TRBV6-5
J gene: TRBJ2-1
clone size: NA
D gene: TRBD2
CDR3 protein: CASSRLASRNEQFF
CDR3 DNA: TGTGCCAGCAGCCGACTAGCGTCCCGCAATGAGCAGTTCTTC

V gene: TRBV15
J gene: TRBJ1-5
clone size: NA
D gene: NA
CDR3 protein: CATSGKRDDLGYGNQPQHF
CDR3 DNA: TGTGCCACCAGCGGGAAAAGGGACGATTTGGGATATGGCAATCAGCCCCAGCATTTT

V gene: TRBV5-1
J gene: TRBJ1-2
clone size: NA
D gene: TRBD1
CDR3 protein: CASSLTGPNYGYTF
CDR3 DNA: TGCGCCAGCAGCCTGACAGGGCCTAACTATGGCTACACCTTC

V gene: TRBV29-1
J gene: TRBJ1-1
clone size: NA
D gene: NA
CDR3 protein: CSVAGKVWNTEAFF
CDR3 DNA: TGCAGCGTTGCGGGGAAGGTGTGGAACACTGAAGCTTTCTTT

V gene: TRBV29-1
J gene: TRBJ1-2
clone size: NA
D gene: NA
CDR3 protein: CSVVANNYGYTF
CDR3 DNA: TGCAGCGTTGTGGCCAACAACTATGGCTACACCTTC

V gene: TRBV27
J gene: TRBJ2-1
clone size: NA
D gene: TRBD2
CDR3 protein: CASSFQGGTYNEQFF
CDR3 DNA: TGTGCCAGCAGTTTCCAGGGAGGGACCTACAATGAGCAGTTCTTC

V gene: TRBV5-1
J gene: TRBJ1-2
clone size: NA
D gene: NA
CDR3 protein: CASSFSRWRGARGYTF
CDR3 DNA: TGCGCCAGCAGCTTCTCGCGGTGGAGGGGCGCCCGGGGCTACACCTTC